This TCR beta chain was identified during a study of CD8 T cells in Susac syndrome. Reverse transcription of about 0.45 to 1 ug RNA was performed with random hexamers. TCRdb recomputed calls from the immunoSEQ multiplex PCR reads with MiXCR, one row per CDR3 protein. The data contain under 300,000 distinct CDR3 sequences, 90% to 97% of them singletons. The CDR3 extends over 10 amino acids. V was cut by 6 bases and J by 7 bases, with 9 bases left in between. Looked up from germline, CDR1 is DFQATT and CDR2 is SNEGSKA (reference sequence). The Susac syndrome patients fit the recently defined diagnostic criteria for definite or probable disease. CD8+ and CD4+ T cells were negatively isolated; TEMRA cells were FACS-enriched.

Sequenced sample: CD4+ T cells from PBMCs. The clonotype comes from a human donor with Susac syndrome. The chain uses TRBV20-1 and TRBJ2-5; D not certain. The CDR3 sequence is CSAPHGTQYF. Written as DNA, the CDR3 is TGCAGTGCCCCTCACGGGACCCAGTACTTC.